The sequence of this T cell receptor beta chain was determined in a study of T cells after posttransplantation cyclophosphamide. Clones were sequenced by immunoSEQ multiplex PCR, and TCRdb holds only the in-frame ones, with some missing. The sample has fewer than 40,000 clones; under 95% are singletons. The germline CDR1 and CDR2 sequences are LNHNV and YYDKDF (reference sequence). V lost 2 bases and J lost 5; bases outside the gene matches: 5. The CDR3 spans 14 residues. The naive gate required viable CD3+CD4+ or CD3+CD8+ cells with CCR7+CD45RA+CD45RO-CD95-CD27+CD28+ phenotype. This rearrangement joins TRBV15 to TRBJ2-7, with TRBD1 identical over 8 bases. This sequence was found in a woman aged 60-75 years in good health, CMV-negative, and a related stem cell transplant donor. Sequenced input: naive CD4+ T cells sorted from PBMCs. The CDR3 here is CATSRNSGGDEQYF. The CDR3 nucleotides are TGTGCCACCAGCAGAAATTCAGGGGGCGACGAGCAGTACTTC.